This T cell receptor (beta chain) was recorded in a study of T cell responses to AZD1222 COVID-19 vaccine. The method was immunoSEQ multiplex PCR; TCRdb's version includes in-frame clones alone and lacks a portion of them. The sample has under 110,000 clones, just over 85% seen once. Germline V gives CDR1 MNHEY, CDR2 SVGEGT. The CDR3 is 12 residues long. Between the trimmed V and J ends, which lost 4 bases and 1 base, there was a span of 5 bases. This TCR derives from an adult in good health. This rearrangement joins TRBV6-2 or TRBV6-3 to TRBJ2-7; D gene ambiguous. The sample consisted of peripheral blood, taken on day 0 of AZD1222 vaccination. The DNA for the CDR3 is TGTGCCAGCAGTTTCGATTCCTACGAGCAGTACTTC. Translation gives CASSFDSYEQYF.